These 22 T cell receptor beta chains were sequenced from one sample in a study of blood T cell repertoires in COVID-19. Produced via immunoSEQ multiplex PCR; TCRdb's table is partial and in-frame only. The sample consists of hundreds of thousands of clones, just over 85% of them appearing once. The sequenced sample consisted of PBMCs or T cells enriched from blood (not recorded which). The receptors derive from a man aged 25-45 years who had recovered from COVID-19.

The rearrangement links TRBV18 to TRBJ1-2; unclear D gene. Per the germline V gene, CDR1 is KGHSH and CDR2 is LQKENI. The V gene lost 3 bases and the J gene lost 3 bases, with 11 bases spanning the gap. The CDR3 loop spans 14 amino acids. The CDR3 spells CASSPTLADYGYTF. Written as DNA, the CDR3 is TGTGCCAGCTCACCCACCTTGGCAGACTATGGCTACACCTTC.

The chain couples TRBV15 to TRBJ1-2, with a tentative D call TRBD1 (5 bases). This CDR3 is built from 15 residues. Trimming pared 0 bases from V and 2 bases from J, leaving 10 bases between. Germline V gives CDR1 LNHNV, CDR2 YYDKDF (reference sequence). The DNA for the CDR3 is TGTGCCACCAGCAGAGATAGGGGTGCCAACTATGGCTACACCTTC. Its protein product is CATSRDRGANYGYTF.

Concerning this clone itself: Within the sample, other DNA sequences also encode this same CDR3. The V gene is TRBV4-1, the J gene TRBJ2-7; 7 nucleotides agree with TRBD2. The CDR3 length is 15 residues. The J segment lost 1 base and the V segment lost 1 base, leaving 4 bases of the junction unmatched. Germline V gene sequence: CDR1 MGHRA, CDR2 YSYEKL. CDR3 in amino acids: CASSQVQGGSYEQYF. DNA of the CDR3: TGCGCCAGCAGCCAAGTTCAGGGAGGGTCCTACGAGCAGTACTTC.

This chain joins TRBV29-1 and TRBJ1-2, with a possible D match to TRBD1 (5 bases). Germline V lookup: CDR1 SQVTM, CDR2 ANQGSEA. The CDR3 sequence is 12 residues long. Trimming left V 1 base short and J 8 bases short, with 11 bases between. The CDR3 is CSVEGQGTGYTF. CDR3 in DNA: TGCAGCGTTGAAGGTCAGGGTACGGGCTACACCTTC.

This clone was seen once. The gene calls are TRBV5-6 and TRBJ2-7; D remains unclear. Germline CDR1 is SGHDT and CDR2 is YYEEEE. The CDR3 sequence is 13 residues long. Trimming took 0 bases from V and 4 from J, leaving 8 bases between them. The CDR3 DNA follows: TGTGCCAGCAGCTTGGATAGCTATTACGAGCAGTACTTC. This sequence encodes CASSLDSYYEQYF.

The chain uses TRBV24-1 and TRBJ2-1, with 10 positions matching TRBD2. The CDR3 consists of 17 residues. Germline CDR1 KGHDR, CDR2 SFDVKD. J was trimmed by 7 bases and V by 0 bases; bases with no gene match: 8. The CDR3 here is CATSDLLGAGGRNEQFF. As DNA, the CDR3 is TGTGCCACCAGTGATTTGCTCGGAGCGGGGGGGCGTAATGAGCAGTTCTTC.

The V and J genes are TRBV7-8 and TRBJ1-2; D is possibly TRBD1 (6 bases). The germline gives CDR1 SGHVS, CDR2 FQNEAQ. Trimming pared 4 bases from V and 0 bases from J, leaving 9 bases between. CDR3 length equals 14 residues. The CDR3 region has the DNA TGTGCCAGCAGCTCGACAGGTTCTAACTATGGCTACACCTTC. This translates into CASSSTGSNYGYTF.

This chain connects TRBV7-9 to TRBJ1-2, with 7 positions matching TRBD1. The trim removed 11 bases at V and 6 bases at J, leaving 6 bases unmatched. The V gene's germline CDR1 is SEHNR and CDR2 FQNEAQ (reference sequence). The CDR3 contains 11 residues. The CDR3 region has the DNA TGTGCCGGAGGGGGCAGCGATGGCTACACCTTC. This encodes CAGGGSDGYTF.

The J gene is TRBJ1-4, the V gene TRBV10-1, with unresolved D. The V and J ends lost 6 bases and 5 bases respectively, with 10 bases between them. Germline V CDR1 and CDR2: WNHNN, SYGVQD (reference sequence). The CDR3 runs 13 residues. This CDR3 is CASRTDYNEKLFF. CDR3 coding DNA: TGCGCCAGCAGAACGGACTACAATGAAAAACTGTTTTTT.

The CDR3 nucleotides read TGTGCCAGCAGTTACCTTACAGGGGAGTTCGAGCAGTACTTC. Its translation: CASSYLTGEFEQYF. The V and J genes are TRBV6-2 or TRBV6-3 and TRBJ2-7; 7 bases match TRBD1. V shed 2 bases, J shed 6 bases, and the junction held 7 bases outside the gene matches. Germline V gene sequence: CDR1 MNHEY, CDR2 SVGEGT. CDR3 size: 14 residues.

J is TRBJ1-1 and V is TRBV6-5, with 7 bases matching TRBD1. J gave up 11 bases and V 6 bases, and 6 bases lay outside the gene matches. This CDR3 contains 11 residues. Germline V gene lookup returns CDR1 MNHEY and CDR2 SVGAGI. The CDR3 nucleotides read TGTGCCAGCAGAAGGGACAGTTGGGCTTTCTTT. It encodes CASRRDSWAFF.

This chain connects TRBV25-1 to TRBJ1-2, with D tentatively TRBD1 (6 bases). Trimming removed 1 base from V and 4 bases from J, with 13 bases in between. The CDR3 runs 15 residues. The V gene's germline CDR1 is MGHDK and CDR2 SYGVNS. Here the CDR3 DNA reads TGTGCCAGCAGTGAATGGGGTGGGGGCCTCTATGGCTACACCTTC. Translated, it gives CASSEWGGGLYGYTF.

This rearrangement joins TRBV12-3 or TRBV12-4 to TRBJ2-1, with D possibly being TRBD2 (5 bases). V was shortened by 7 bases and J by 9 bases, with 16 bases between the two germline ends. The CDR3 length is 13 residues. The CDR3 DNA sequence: TGTGCCAGCACCTTATTGGGGAGTTTTGAGCAGTTCTTC. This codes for CASTLLGSFEQFF.

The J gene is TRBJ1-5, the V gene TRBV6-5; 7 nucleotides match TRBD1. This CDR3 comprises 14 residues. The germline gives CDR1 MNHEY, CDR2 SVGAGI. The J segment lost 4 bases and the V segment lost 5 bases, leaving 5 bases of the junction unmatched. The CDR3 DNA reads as TGTGCCAGCAGTCGGGACAGCGTAAATCAGCCCCAGCATTTT. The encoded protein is CASSRDSVNQPQHF.

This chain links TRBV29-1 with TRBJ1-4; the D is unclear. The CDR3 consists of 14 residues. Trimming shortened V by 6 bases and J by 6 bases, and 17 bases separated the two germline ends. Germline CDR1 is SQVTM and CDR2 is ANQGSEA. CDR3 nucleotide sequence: TGCAGCGTCTCCCCCGTGGGGAGGTATGAAAAACTGTTTTTT. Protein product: CSVSPVGRYEKLFF.

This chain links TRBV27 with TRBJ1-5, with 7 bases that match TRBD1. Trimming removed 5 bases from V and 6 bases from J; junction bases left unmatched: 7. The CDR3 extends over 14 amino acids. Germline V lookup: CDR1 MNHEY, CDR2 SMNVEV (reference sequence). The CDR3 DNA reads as TGTGCCAGCAGTCGGTCAGGGGGTGGTCAGCCCCAGCATTTT. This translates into CASSRSGGGQPQHF.

CDR3 residues: CASSLRGSYEQYF. The CDR3 DNA reads TGTGCCAGCAGCTTACGGGGCTCCTACGAGCAGTACTTC. V and J are TRBV7-2 and TRBJ2-7; D possibly corresponds to TRBD2 (5 bases). The V end was cut by 2 bases, the J end by 0 bases, with 5 bases between. Per germline, CDR1 SGHTA and CDR2 FQGNSA. This CDR3 has 13 residues.

The CDR3 DNA sequence: TGTGCCAGTAGGAAAGGGGACAGGAGTTCTGCGGGGGGCAATCAGCCCCAGCATTTT. Residues: CASRKGDRSSAGGNQPQHF. The V and J genes are TRBV19 and TRBJ1-5, with 8 bases fitting TRBD1. Germline CDR1 is LNHDA and CDR2 is SQIVND (reference sequence). CDR3 length equals 19 residues. V shed 6 bases, J shed 2 bases, and the junction held 18 bases outside the gene matches.

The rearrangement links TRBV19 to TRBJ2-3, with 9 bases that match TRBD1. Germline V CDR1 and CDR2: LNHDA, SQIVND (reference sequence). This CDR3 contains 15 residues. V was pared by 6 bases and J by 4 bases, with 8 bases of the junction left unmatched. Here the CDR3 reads CASRTTGTGPDTQYF. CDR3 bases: TGTGCCAGTAGGACAACCGGGACAGGGCCAGATACGCAGTATTTT.

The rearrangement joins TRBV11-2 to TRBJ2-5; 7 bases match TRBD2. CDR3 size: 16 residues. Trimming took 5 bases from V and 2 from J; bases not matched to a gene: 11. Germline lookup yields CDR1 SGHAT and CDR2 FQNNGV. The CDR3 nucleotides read TGTGCCAGCAGCCCCCCCCCGGGGGGTCTACAAGAGACCCAGTACTTC. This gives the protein CASSPPPGGLQETQYF. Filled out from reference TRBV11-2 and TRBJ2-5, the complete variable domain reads EAGVAQSPRYKIIEKRQSVAFWCNPISGHATLYWYQQILGQGPKLLIQFQNNGVVDDSQLPKDRFSAERLKGVDSTLKIQPAKLEDSAVYLCASSPPPGGLQETQYFGPGTRLLVL.

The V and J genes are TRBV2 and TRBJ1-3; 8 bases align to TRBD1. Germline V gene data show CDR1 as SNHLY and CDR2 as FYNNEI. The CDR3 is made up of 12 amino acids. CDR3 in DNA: TGTGCGACAGGGGTCTCTGGAAACACCATATATTTT. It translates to CATGVSGNTIYF.

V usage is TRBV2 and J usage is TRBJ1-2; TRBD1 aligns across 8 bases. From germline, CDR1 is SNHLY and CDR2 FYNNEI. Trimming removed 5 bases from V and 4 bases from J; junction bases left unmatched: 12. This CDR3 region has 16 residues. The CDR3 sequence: CASSPQTPGGGYGYTF. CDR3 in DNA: TGTGCCAGCAGTCCTCAGACACCAGGGGGCGGCTATGGCTACACCTTC.